The sequence of this T cell receptor beta chain was determined in a study of blood T cell repertoires in COVID-19. Study-level background: Acute-phase and convalescent COVID-19 samples originated in the United States, Italy and Spain. T cells, B-cell-depleted T cells, or PBMCs provided the cDNA or gDNA that served as material.

Original methodology: Estimation of nucleated cell counts was performed using reference gene primer amplification. Produced via immunoSEQ multiplex PCR; TCRdb's table is partial and in-frame only. The DNA was the basis for D and trimming; V, J and clone size are from that table. The sample has roughly 80,000 clones, approximately 80% seen once. V lost 2 bases and J lost 2; bases outside the gene matches: 4. Germline V gene lookup returns CDR1 SGHTA and CDR2 FQGTGA. This CDR3 has 15 amino acids. Sequenced sample: peripheral blood. The chain employs TRBV7-3 and TRBJ2-5, with 8 bases aligning to TRBD2. This clonotype originated in an older man with acute or convalescent COVID-19. The CDR3: CASSLQAGDQETQYF. CDR3 in DNA: TGTGCCAGCAGCTTACAAGCGGGGGATCAAGAGACCCAGTACTTC.